The 5 T cell receptor beta chains in this list originate from one sample, sequenced in a study of T cells after yellow fever vaccination. TCRdb called the 5' RACE reads again in MiXCR, with one record for every CDR3 protein. The sample lists some 300,000 distinct CDR3 sequences, approximately 8% occurring once. Material: PBMCs, obtained roughly 45 days after the first yellow fever vaccination. The source of these receptors is a man aged 18 to 30 who received the YFV17D yellow fever vaccine.

V usage is TRBV20-1 and J usage is TRBJ2-4; D unresolved. This CDR3 contains 13 residues. The V end was cut by 5 bases, the J end by 5 bases, with 13 bases between. Germline CDR1 DFQATT, CDR2 SNEGSKA (reference sequence). In nucleotides, the CDR3 is TGCAGTGCTTCCCGGGCAGGCCAAAACATTCAGTACTTC. It is translated as CSASRAGQNIQYF.

This clonotype was seen only a few times. The rearrangement joins TRBV3-1 to TRBJ1-1, with TRBD1 matching 8 bases. The CDR3 covers 15 residues. Per germline, CDR1 LGHDT and CDR2 YNNKEL (reference sequence). V was pared by 1 base and J by 6 bases, with 7 bases of the junction left unmatched. The CDR3 loop reads CASSQGRDRGPEAFF. CDR3 DNA: TGTGCCAGCAGCCAAGGGAGAGACAGGGGCCCTGAAGCTTTCTTT.

This chain uses TRBV5-4 with TRBJ2-1, with TRBD1 identical over 7 bases. The trim removed 0 bases at V and 9 bases at J, leaving 3 bases unmatched. Germline loops: CDR1 SGHNT, CDR2 YYREEE (reference sequence). The CDR3 is 13 amino acids. CDR3 in DNA: TGTGCCAGCAGCTTGGACAGGGGTGGTGAGCAGTTCTTC. Protein: CASSLDRGGEQFF.

This clonotype turned up a few times. The chain is built from TRBV12-3 or TRBV12-4 and TRBJ2-2, with a tentative D call TRBD2 (5 bases). The CDR3 sequence is 14 residues long. Trimming removed 7 bases from V and 0 bases from J, with 9 bases in between. CDR3 sequence: CASIRDSNTGELFF. Written as DNA, the CDR3 is TGTGCCAGCATTCGGGATTCGAACACCGGGGAGCTGTTTTTT.

At least ten counts were recorded for this clonotype. The rearrangement uses TRBV10-3 and TRBJ2-5, with 8 bases identical to TRBD2. Germline lookup yields CDR1 ENHRY and CDR2 SYGVKD. The ends lost 6 bases at V and 1 base at J; junction bases unmatched: 4. The CDR3 has 14 amino acids. The CDR3 loop is CAIRAGAIQETQYF. The CDR3 DNA follows: TGTGCCATCAGAGCGGGGGCTATCCAAGAGACCCAGTACTTC.